The rows below give T cell receptor beta chains drawn from one sample of a study of T cells in Graves' hyperthyroidism and ophthalmopathy. MiXCR was run by TCRdb on the multiplex PCR reads, yielding one entry per CDR3 protein. The sample lists about 660,000 distinct CDR3 sequences, approximately 42% seen once, with under 8.5% in the top ten. The specimen sequenced was peripheral blood or thyroid tissue (not recorded which). These receptors came from an adult man with Graves' disease, either hyperthyroidism or ophthalmopathy (not recorded which). The CDR3 runs from the conserved cysteine through the conserved F or W. The order of the fields is D gene, V gene, J gene, clone size, CDR3 DNA, CDR3 protein. The D gene is left open where the match is weak. The size field is filled for only some rows; it gives once, few, many or a size class.

>-|TRBV9|TRBJ2-3|-
TGTGCCAGCAGCGGAGCGGCCGGACGCACAGATACGCAGTATTTT
CASSGAAGRTDTQYF
>-|TRBV20-1|TRBJ2-7|-
TGCAGTGCTGATGGGCTAGCCCACGAGCAGTACTTC
CSADGLAHEQYF
>TRBD1|TRBV24-1|TRBJ2-3|-
TGTGCCACCAGTGATTTGACAGGGGCGGATACGCAGTATTTT
CATSDLTGADTQYF
>TRBD1|TRBV20-1|TRBJ2-7|-
TGCAGTGCTCTTGAGTCCGGGACAGGGCCGTCCTACGAGCAGTACTTC
CSALESGTGPSYEQYF
>TRBD2|TRBV11-2|TRBJ2-5|few
TGTGCCAGCAGCTCCAAGACTCTAGCGGGAGGGAGGGAGACCCAGTACTTC
CASSSKTLAGGRETQYF
>TRBD1|TRBV7-3|TRBJ2-2|-
TGTGCCAGCAGCTTAACAGGACAGGGTGAAACCGGGGAGCTGTTTTTT
CASSLTGQGETGELFF
>-|TRBV25-1|TRBJ1-1|once
-
CACSARRISEAFF
>-|TRBV29-1|TRBJ1-2|many
TGCAGCGTTGAAACAGGGTCTAACTATGGCTACACCTTC
CSVETGSNYGYTF
>-|TRBV2|TRBJ1-1|-
TGTGCCAGCCTCCGGGGGATCAGTGTTAACTCTGAAGCTTTCTTT
CASLRGISVNSEAFF
>-|TRBV7-2|TRBJ1-2|many
TGTGCCAGCAGCTCACAGGAAGATAACTATGGCTACACCTTC
CASSSQEDNYGYTF
>-|TRBV6-5|TRBJ2-2|-
TGTGCCAGCAGTTACTTCGGGGAGCTGTTTTTT
CASSYFGELFF
>-|TRBV20-1|TRBJ2-2|few
TGCAGTGCTAGAGATCGACAGGAGTACACCGGGGAGCTGTTTTTT
CSARDRQEYTGELFF
>-|TRBV11-1|TRBJ1-1|few
TGTGCCAGCAGTCAAACCCGGGACTTAGCTTTCTTT
CASSQTRDLAFF